These 23 T cell receptor beta chains were sequenced from one sample in a study of T cell responses to AZD1222 COVID-19 vaccine. This table comes from immunoSEQ multiplex PCR, and its TCRdb copy is limited to in-frame clones, with some not included. The sample includes 100,000 to 150,000 clones, more than 75% of them seen just once. The input for sequencing was peripheral blood, taken 28 days after the second AZD1222 dose. Source of these receptors: an adult who received the AZD1222 COVID-19 vaccine.

The chain joins TRBV5-4 to TRBJ2-1; D is perhaps TRBD2 (6 bases). V lost 1 base and J lost 4, with 15 bases in between. Germline-derived CDR1 and CDR2 are SGHNT and YYREEE (reference sequence). This CDR3 contains 16 residues. Here the CDR3 reads CASSLSGGTRYNEQFF. CDR3 nucleotides: TGTGCCAGCAGCTTGTCCGGCGGGACCAGATACAATGAGCAGTTCTTC. Combining the CDR3 with reference TRBV5-4 and TRBJ2-1 gives the whole variable domain ETGVTQSPTHLIKTRGQQVTLRCSSQSGHNTVSWYQQALGQGPQFIFQYYREEENGRGNFPPRFSGLQFPNYSSELNVNALELDDSALYLCASSLSGGTRYNEQFFGPGTRLTVL.

The rearrangement joins TRBV3-1 (or the pseudogene TRBV3-2) to TRBJ1-5; D gene unclear. The ends were cut back, 0 bases at V and 3 bases at J, with 6 bases in the middle. CDR1 and CDR2 (germline): LGHDT, YNNKEL (reference sequence). The CDR3 consists of 14 residues. CDR3 nucleotide sequence: TGTGCCAGCAGCCAAGAAATGACCAATCAGCCCCAGCATTTT. Translating it yields CASSQEMTNQPQHF.

In its sample, this clone was seen a few times. CDR3 sequence: CASSRDLNTGELFF. The DNA for the CDR3 is TGTGCCAGCAGTCGGGACTTGAACACCGGGGAGCTGTTTTTT. The chain uses TRBV6-5 and TRBJ2-2, with D perhaps TRBD2 (6 bases). Germline lookup yields CDR1 MNHEY and CDR2 SVGAGI. V was shortened by 5 bases and J by 1 base, with 8 bases between the two germline ends. CDR3 size: 14 residues.

CDR3 amino acids: CAWSVRGSTYGYTF. The CDR3 bases are TGTGCCTGGAGTGTACGAGGGTCCACCTATGGCTACACCTTC. V usage is TRBV30 and J usage is TRBJ1-2; D call uncertain. CDR3 length: 14 amino acids. V lost 0 bases and J lost 4, with 12 bases in between. CDR1 and CDR2 from the germline V gene are GTSNPN and SVGIG (reference sequence).

V is TRBV19 and J is TRBJ2-5, with a weak D call TRBD1 (6 bases). The V and J ends lost 7 bases and 1 base respectively, with 16 bases between them. This CDR3 spans 15 amino acids. The germline gives CDR1 LNHDA, CDR2 SQIVND (reference sequence). In DNA form, the CDR3 reads TGTGCCAGTACCCCTACGGACAGTTCCCAAGAGACCCAGTACTTC. Translated: CASTPTDSSQETQYF.

The chain carries TRBV19 and TRBJ1-5; the D gene is possibly TRBD1 (6 bases). With 10 bases removed from V and 6 bases from J, the gap between germline ends came to 22 bases. This CDR3 spans 15 amino acids. Germline CDR1 LNHDA, CDR2 SQIVND (reference sequence). The CDR3 here is CATAGELQRLQPQHF. The CDR3 DNA reads as TGTGCCACCGCAGGGGAACTTCAGCGACTTCAGCCCCAGCATTTT.

The gene calls are TRBV29-1 and TRBJ1-1; TRBD1 matches 10 bases. CDR1 is SQVTM, CDR2 ANQGSEA, per germline. J gave up 7 bases and V 7 bases, and 21 bases lay outside the gene matches. The CDR3 spans 17 residues. The CDR3 sequence: CSASDRGRNWGDDEAFF. The CDR3 DNA reads TGCAGCGCCTCAGACAGGGGGCGAAATTGGGGAGACGATGAAGCTTTCTTT.

The chain uses TRBV7-8 and TRBJ1-5, with D maybe TRBD1 (5 bases). CDR1 SGHVS and CDR2 FQNEAQ come from the germline V gene. V was pared by 3 bases and J by 7 bases, with 13 bases between. This CDR3 comprises 14 residues. In DNA, the CDR3 is TGTGCCAGCAGCTTCAGAACAGGTCTGCAGCCCCAGCATTTT. Translation gives CASSFRTGLQPQHF.

The rearrangement joins TRBV9 to TRBJ1-5; D might be TRBD1 (5 bases). This CDR3 has 16 amino acids. Trimming removed 3 bases at V and 4 bases at J, with 17 bases between. CDR1 is SGDLS and CDR2 is YYNGEE in the germline V gene. The CDR3 DNA is TGTGCCAGCAGCGCCGGGACTCCCGGGGGTAATCAGCCCCAGCATTTT. Its translation is CASSAGTPGGNQPQHF.

The table lists this clone with a few counts. The chain couples TRBV15 to TRBJ2-3; D is perhaps TRBD2 (6 bases). The CDR3 runs 17 residues. Trimming left V 0 bases short and J 3 bases short, with 16 bases between. The germline V gene encodes CDR1 LNHNV and CDR2 YYDKDF (reference sequence). The CDR3 nucleotides are TGTGCCACCAGCAGAGATAGGCGGGGACCCAGGACAGATACGCAGTATTTT. Translating gives CATSRDRRGPRTDTQYF.

This sequence joins TRBV15 and TRBJ1-3; 7 bases align to TRBD1. Germline loops: CDR1 LNHNV, CDR2 YYDKDF (reference sequence). The trim removed 4 bases at V and 8 bases at J, leaving 8 bases unmatched. This CDR3 has 14 residues. CDR3 in DNA: TGTGCCACCAGCACCGAACAGGGGAGGGACACCATATATTTT. Translating gives CATSTEQGRDTIYF.

The J gene is TRBJ2-7, the V gene TRBV7-9; D is undetermined. The ends were cut back, 1 base at V and 4 bases at J, with 2 bases in the middle. The CDR3 consists of 11 residues. CDR1 is SEHNR and CDR2 is FQNEAQ in the germline V gene (reference sequence). The CDR3 DNA sequence: TGTGCCAGCAGCTTAGATTACGAGCAGTACTTC. It yields the protein CASSLDYEQYF.

The gene calls are TRBV5-1 and TRBJ1-6, with 7 bases that match TRBD1. Germline assignment: CDR1 SGHRS and CDR2 YFSETQ. CDR3 length: 13 residues. The trim removed 4 bases at V and 11 bases at J, leaving 6 bases unmatched. The CDR3, as DNA: TGCGCCAGCAGCGGGCAGGGGGGTACACCCCTCCACTTT. Translating gives CASSGQGGTPLHF.

The chain recombines TRBV28 with TRBJ2-1, with D perhaps assigned TRBD1 or TRBD2 (5 bases each). Trimming removed 5 bases from V and 8 bases from J, with 22 bases in between. Germline V gene sequence: CDR1 MDHEN, CDR2 SYDVKM. The CDR3 loop spans 16 amino acids. In DNA form, the CDR3 reads TGTGCCAGCAGTGGCGCCGGGACGTCTAATAGATATGAGCAGTTCTTC. It translates to CASSGAGTSNRYEQFF.

V and J are TRBV7-2 and TRBJ1-5; D ambiguous. This CDR3 is built from 12 residues. Germline V gene sequence: CDR1 SGHTA, CDR2 FQGNSA. The ends were cut back, 3 bases at V and 5 bases at J, with 5 bases in the middle. CDR3 region: CASSFADQPQHF. DNA for the CDR3: TGTGCCAGCAGCTTTGCGGATCAGCCCCAGCATTTT.

The chain couples TRBV3-1 (or the pseudogene TRBV3-2) to TRBJ2-5; 8 bases are shared with TRBD2. The germline CDR1 and CDR2 sequences are LGHDT and YNNKEL (reference sequence). This CDR3 has 16 residues. V shed 4 bases, J shed 1 base, and the junction held 8 bases outside the gene matches. DNA of the CDR3: TGTGCCAGCAGCCCCCGCCTAGCGGGCCTCCAAGAGACCCAGTACTTC. It is translated as CASSPRLAGLQETQYF.

The chain links TRBV7-6 to TRBJ2-5, with D uncertain. V lost 1 base and J 2 bases, leaving 8 bases between the germline ends. Germline CDR1 is SGHVS and CDR2 is FNYEAQ. This CDR3 has 14 residues. CDR3 in amino acids: CASSLGIVQETQYF. In nucleotides, the CDR3 is TGTGCCAGCAGCTTAGGGATAGTGCAAGAGACCCAGTACTTC.

The gene calls are TRBV18 and TRBJ1-2; 7 bases match TRBD1. This CDR3 comprises 15 residues. V shed 1 base and J 1 base; nucleotides not matched to a gene: 3. Germline CDR1 is KGHSH and CDR2 is LQKENI. CDR3 residues: CASSPRGGNNYGYTF. CDR3 DNA sequence: TGTGCCAGCTCACCACGAGGGGGCAATAACTATGGCTACACCTTC.

The chain has TRBV5-1 and TRBJ2-7; 7 bases align to TRBD1. V lost 4 bases to trimming and J lost 4 bases; unmatched junction nucleotides: 5. Germline loops: CDR1 SGHRS, CDR2 YFSETQ. CDR3 length: 13 residues. CDR3 nucleotides: TGCGCCAGCAGCGCCGGACAGGTGTACGAGCAGTACTTC. Translated: CASSAGQVYEQYF.

V and J are TRBV5-5 and TRBJ2-3, with D perhaps matching TRBD2 (7 bases). V lost 4 bases, J lost 0 bases, and 9 bases lay in between. CDR3 size: 14 residues. The germline V gene encodes CDR1 SGHKS and CDR2 YYEKEE (reference sequence). The CDR3 nucleotides are TGTGCCAGCAGCGAGGGGGGGAGCACAGATACGCAGTATTTT. It is translated as CASSEGGSTDTQYF. The full variable domain, completed using reference TRBV5-5 and TRBJ2-3, is DAGVTQSPTHLIKTRGQQVTLRCSPISGHKSVSWYQQVLGQGPQFIFQYYEKEERGRGNFPDRFSARQFPNYSSELNVNALLLGDSALYLCASSEGGSTDTQYFGPGTRLTVL.

The chain joins TRBV2 to TRBJ2-4, with D perhaps being TRBD1 or TRBD2 (5 bases each). V was pared by 8 bases and J by 6 bases, with 8 bases between. Germline loops: CDR1 SNHLY, CDR2 FYNNEI. CDR3 size: 11 residues. The CDR3 reads CASRGVNIQYF. For the CDR3, the DNA is TGTGCCAGCCGGGGCGTAAACATTCAGTACTTC.

This chain connects TRBV4-2 to TRBJ1-1, with D perhaps matching TRBD1 (5 bases). The CDR3 covers 16 residues. Trimming stripped 1 base from V and 1 base from J, with 13 bases between. Germline V CDR1 and CDR2: LGHNA, YNFKEQ. CDR3 DNA sequence: TGTGCCAGCAGCCAAGTGTTGGGGGTCGGGAACACTGAAGCTTTCTTT. Residues: CASSQVLGVGNTEAFF.

In this sample, this clone turned up a few times. The gene calls are TRBV7-2 and TRBJ2-1, with TRBD2 matching 8 bases. The V and J ends lost 5 bases and 6 bases, in that order; junction bases with no gene match: 15. Germline V gene sequence: CDR1 SGHTA, CDR2 FQGNSA. The CDR3 is 17 amino acids. CDR3 DNA: TGTGCCAGCAGCCCGATGTCGGGGGGGCAGTCTGGCAATGAGCAGTTCTTC. Encoded protein: CASSPMSGGQSGNEQFF.